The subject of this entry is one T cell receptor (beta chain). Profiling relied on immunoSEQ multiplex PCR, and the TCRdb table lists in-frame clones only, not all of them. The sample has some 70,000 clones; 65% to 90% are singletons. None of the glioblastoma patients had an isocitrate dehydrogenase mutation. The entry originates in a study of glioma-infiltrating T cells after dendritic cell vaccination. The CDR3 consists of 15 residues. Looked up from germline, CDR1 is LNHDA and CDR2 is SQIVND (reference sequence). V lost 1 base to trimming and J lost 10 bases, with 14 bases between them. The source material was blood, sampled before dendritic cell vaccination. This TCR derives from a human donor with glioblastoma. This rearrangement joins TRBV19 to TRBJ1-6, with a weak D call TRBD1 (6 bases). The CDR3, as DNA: TGTGCCAGTAGTATAGGACAGGCAAGTGGATCACCCCTCCACTTT. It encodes CASSIGQASGSPLHF.